The 11 T cell receptor beta chains listed next were all sequenced from one sample in a study of blood T cell repertoires in COVID-19. The repertoire was sequenced with immunoSEQ multiplex PCR; TCRdb's copy has only in-frame clones and lacks some. The sample lists about half a million clones, 75% to 90% occurring once. What was sequenced was PBMCs or T cells enriched from blood (not recorded which). The receptors here all came from a woman aged 55 to 70 who had recovered from COVID-19.

The chain links TRBV14 to TRBJ1-1, with D hard to call. V dropped 2 bases and J dropped 6 bases, with 7 bases sitting between them. The CDR3 loop spans 12 amino acids. Germline-derived CDR1 and CDR2 are SGHDN and FVKESK. For the CDR3, the DNA is TGTGCCAGCAGCCAACGCCCGGCTGAAGCTTTCTTT. Translated, it gives CASSQRPAEAFF.

The genes are TRBV18 and TRBJ2-3; 11 nucleotides match TRBD2. V shed 4 bases, J shed 4 bases, and the junction held 1 base outside the gene matches. CDR1 and CDR2 from the germline V gene are KGHSH and LQKENI. The CDR3 consists of 14 residues. CDR3 loop: CASSLAGGSDTQYF. The CDR3 region has the DNA TGTGCCAGCTCACTAGCGGGGGGGTCAGATACGCAGTATTTT.

This clone was seen once. The genes are TRBV3-1 (or the pseudogene TRBV3-2) and TRBJ2-7, with 11 bases aligning to TRBD1. The V and J ends lost 4 bases and 5 bases, in that order; junction bases with no gene match: 1. Germline values: CDR1 LGHDT, CDR2 YNNKEL (reference sequence). The CDR3 has 13 residues. Here the CDR3 DNA reads TGTGCCAGCAGCCGGACAGGGGGCAACGAGCAGTACTTC. Its protein product is CASSRTGGNEQYF.

This rearrangement joins TRBV2 to TRBJ2-5; tentative D call: TRBD2 (5 bases). Germline V gene data show CDR1 as SNHLY and CDR2 as FYNNEI. CDR3 length: 12 amino acids. V shed 4 bases and J shed 5 bases, with 8 bases lying between them. The CDR3 spells CASSGGWETQYF. The CDR3 DNA follows: TGTGCCAGCAGTGGAGGGTGGGAGACCCAGTACTTC.

The chain joins TRBV7-9 to TRBJ2-3, with 7 bases identical to TRBD1. Unmatched junction bases numbered 4, after V lost 2 bases and J lost 5 bases. The CDR3 sequence is 14 residues long. Germline CDR1 reads SEHNR; CDR2 reads FQNEAQ (reference sequence). CDR3 nucleotide sequence: TGTGCCAGCAGCTTATCGTCAGGGGGAGATACGCAGTATTTT. As protein: CASSLSSGGDTQYF.

J is TRBJ2-1 and V is TRBV4-1, with 8 bases matching TRBD1. This CDR3 contains 16 residues. Trimming took 1 base from V and 7 from J; bases not matched to a gene: 9. Germline V gene data show CDR1 as MGHRA and CDR2 as YSYEKL. The CDR3 loop reads CASSQGWAGGWNEQFF. CDR3 nucleotides: TGCGCCAGCAGCCAAGGGTGGGCAGGGGGCTGGAATGAGCAGTTCTTC.

The rearrangement uses TRBV15 and TRBJ1-6, with 8 positions matching TRBD1. The CDR3 has 19 amino acids. Trimming cost V 5 bases and J 10 bases; bases outside gene matches: 22. Germline V gene lookup returns CDR1 LNHNV and CDR2 YYDKDF (reference sequence). CDR3 sequence (DNA): TGTGCCACCAGCCCCCCTTGGGCCGGACGAACAGGGGGTCTATCACCCCTCCACTTT. Protein sequence: CATSPPWAGRTGGLSPLHF.

This chain joins TRBV25-1 and TRBJ1-1; D is undetermined. Deletions cut 3 bases from V and 4 bases from J, with 12 bases between. Germline V gene lookup returns CDR1 MGHDK and CDR2 SYGVNS. CDR3 length: 14 amino acids. Written as DNA, the CDR3 is TGTGCCAGCAGTGAGGGAGACACTACCACTGAAGCTTTCTTT. This encodes CASSEGDTTTEAFF.

V usage is TRBV6-1 and J usage is TRBJ1-5; D ambiguous. V shed 6 bases and J shed 1 base, with 10 bases lying between them. CDR3 length: 14 amino acids. Germline lookup yields CDR1 MNHNS and CDR2 SASEGT. The CDR3 protein is CASSRDSSNQPQHF. CDR3 sequence (DNA): TGTGCCAGCAGCCGTGACTCAAGCAATCAGCCCCAGCATTTT.

The chain employs TRBV27 and TRBJ1-1; D uncertain. Trimming removed 3 bases at V and 3 bases at J, with 8 bases between. Per the germline V gene, CDR1 is MNHEY and CDR2 is SMNVEV (reference sequence). The CDR3 contains 13 residues. For the CDR3, the DNA is TGTGCCAGCAGTTTTTATCGGGACACTGAAGCTTTCTTT. Amino acids: CASSFYRDTEAFF.

The chain joins TRBV30 to TRBJ1-5; 9 nucleotides match TRBD1. This CDR3 region has 15 residues. Trimming cost V 1 base and J 4 bases; bases outside gene matches: 5. CDR1 GTSNPN and CDR2 SVGIG come from the germline V gene (reference sequence). CDR3 in amino acids: CAWSAWDRENQPQHF. CDR3 DNA sequence: TGTGCCTGGAGTGCGTGGGACAGGGAAAATCAGCCCCAGCATTTT. The full variable domain, rest sourced from reference TRBV30 and TRBJ1-5, is SQTIHQWPATLVQPVGSPLSLECTVEGTSNPNLYWYRQAAGRGLQLLFYSVGIGQISSEVPQNLSASRPQDRQFILSSKKLLLSDSGFYLCAWSAWDRENQPQHFGDGTRLSIL.